The clone carrying this TCR beta chain was observed at least ten times. The antigen is undetermined. This entry comes from a study of T-cell reconstitution after alpha-beta-depleted transplantation in children. Findings and caveats of the study: One year after transplant, T-cell counts and diversity came mostly from newly produced T cells.

V shed 3 bases, J shed 7 bases, and the junction held 5 bases outside the gene matches. Germline CDR1 is SGHAT and CDR2 is FQNNGV. The CDR3 has 14 amino acids. Unique molecular identifiers were used in preparing the TCRbeta library. TCRdb re-analysed the PCR reads in MiXCR, keeping a single row per CDR3 protein. Of some 120,000 distinct CDR3 sequences in the sample, about 9.5% were seen once. The chain carries TRBV11-2 and TRBJ1-3, with TRBD1 matching 8 bases. The clonotype was recovered from a girl under two years old who had a stem cell transplant for combined immunodeficiency, so the T cells may come from the graft donor. Material: PBMCs, mostly from graft donor cells, obtained 180 days after TCRalphabeta/CD19-depleted stem cell transplant. CDR3 DNA: TGTGCCAGCAGCTTCACAGGGGGTGGCAACACCATATATTTT. It translates to CASSFTGGGNTIYF.